The 28 T cell receptor beta chains given below trace back to one sample, sequenced in a study of T cell changes during pregnancy in multiple sclerosis. The data were produced by immunoSEQ multiplex PCR, yet TCRdb's version contains in-frame clones alone and is incomplete. Among tens of thousands of clones listed, around 91% were seen once. This specimen was CD8+ T cells from peripheral blood mononuclear cells, taken in the third trimester of pregnancy. These receptors all come from a female donor with multiple sclerosis, enrolled in a pregnancy study.

The CDR3 spells CACPSRGGSNTGELFF. The CDR3 DNA sequence: TGTGCCTGTCCGTCTAGGGGGGGCTCAAACACCGGGGAGCTGTTTTTT. V and J are TRBV30 and TRBJ2-2; weak D call: TRBD2 (7 bases). Trimming pared 6 bases from V and 2 bases from J, leaving 19 bases between. The CDR3 contains 16 residues. Germline V gene sequence: CDR1 GTSNPN, CDR2 SVGIG (reference sequence).

This chain joins TRBV5-5 and TRBJ1-3; no reliable D call. Deletions cut 0 bases from V and 0 bases from J, with 10 bases between. Germline V CDR1 and CDR2: SGHKS, YYEKEE (reference sequence). There are 16 residues in the CDR3. CDR3 in amino acids: CASSLVAFNSGNTIYF. The CDR3 nucleotides are TGTGCCAGCAGCTTGGTGGCCTTTAACTCTGGAAACACCATATATTTT.

CDR3 residues: CSVDSGLGVVVYNEQFF. The CDR3 nucleotides read TGCAGCGTTGACTCCGGATTAGGGGTGGTGGTATACAATGAGCAGTTCTTC. The V call is TRBV29-1, the J call TRBJ2-1; possibly TRBD1 for D (5 bases). The CDR3 runs to 17 residues. Germline V gives CDR1 SQVTM, CDR2 ANQGSEA. Deletions cut 3 bases from V and 4 bases from J, with 22 bases between.

V gene TRBV11-2 combines with J gene TRBJ2-1; perhaps TRBD2 as D (6 bases). V lost 5 bases and J lost 3, with 17 bases in between. This CDR3 comprises 16 residues. In germline, CDR1 is SGHAT, CDR2 FQNNGV. The CDR3 nucleotides read TGTGCCAGCAGCCCGCGGGGCGGAAAATTCTACAATGAGCAGTTCTTC. Amino acid sequence: CASSPRGGKFYNEQFF.

This clone was seen only once. The gene calls are TRBV6-5 and TRBJ1-2, with 12 positions matching TRBD1. The J segment lost 4 bases and the V segment lost 4 bases, leaving 4 bases of the junction unmatched. CDR1 MNHEY and CDR2 SVGAGI come from the germline V gene. The CDR3 contains 15 residues. The CDR3 DNA sequence: TGTGCCAGCAGTTTGGGACAGGGGGCATCCTATGGCTACACCTTC. It encodes CASSLGQGASYGYTF.

V is TRBV5-8 and J is TRBJ2-2; a possible D gene is TRBD2 (6 bases). Between the trimmed V and J ends, which lost 6 bases and 5 bases, there was a span of 11 bases. There are 13 residues in the CDR3. CDR1 is SGHTS and CDR2 is YDEGEE in the germline V gene. The CDR3 loop reads CASIRRGTGELFF. In DNA, the CDR3 is TGTGCCAGCATCCGCCGGGGGACCGGGGAGCTGTTTTTT. The whole variable domain, remainder taken from reference TRBV5-8 and TRBJ2-2, is EAGVTQSPTHLIKTRGQQATLRCSPISGHTSVYWYQQALGLGLQFLLWYDEGEERNRGNFPPRFSGRQFPNYSSELNVNALELEDSALYLCASIRRGTGELFFGEGSRLTVL.

This chain links TRBV5-4 with TRBJ1-2; 7 bases line up with TRBD1. CDR1 is SGHNT, CDR2 YYREEE, per germline (reference sequence). V shed 4 bases, J shed 6 bases, and the junction held 6 bases outside the gene matches. The CDR3 totals 13 residues. CDR3: CASSAGTEHGYTF. The CDR3 coding sequence is TGTGCCAGCAGCGCCGGGACAGAACATGGCTACACCTTC.

The chain joins TRBV10-3 to TRBJ2-5; possible D gene TRBD2, 7 bases. Between the trimmed V and J ends, which lost 4 bases and 1 base, there was a span of 19 bases. The CDR3 consists of 17 residues. Looked up from germline, CDR1 is ENHRY and CDR2 is SYGVKD. The CDR3 spells CAISAVTGGHVQETQYF. Here the CDR3 DNA reads TGTGCCATCAGTGCAGTCACGGGGGGCCATGTCCAAGAGACCCAGTACTTC.

The chain employs TRBV2 and TRBJ1-1, with a tentative D call TRBD1 (5 bases). The CDR3 sequence is 16 residues long. V was clipped by 5 bases and J by 0 bases, with 16 bases between them. Germline V CDR1 and CDR2: SNHLY, FYNNEI. The CDR3: CASSLGRGEMNTEAFF. CDR3 DNA: TGTGCCAGCAGTCTAGGACGGGGGGAGATGAACACTGAAGCTTTCTTT.

The chain combines TRBV7-9 with TRBJ2-7; TRBD2 aligns across 13 bases. Per the germline V gene, CDR1 is SEHNR and CDR2 is FQNEAQ (reference sequence). The CDR3 is 17 residues long. The V gene end was trimmed by 4 bases and the J gene end by 6 bases; junction bases not matched to a gene: 12. The CDR3 nucleotides read TGTGCCAGCAGCTCATTTCGGACTAGCGGGGGTACGACCGAGCAGTACTTC. Its translation is CASSSFRTSGGTTEQYF.

This chain uses TRBV19 with TRBJ2-1, with a weak D call TRBD2 (6 bases). The CDR3 contains 13 residues. Germline V lookup: CDR1 LNHDA, CDR2 SQIVND (reference sequence). The ends were cut back, 8 bases at V and 5 bases at J, with 13 bases in the middle. This CDR3 is CASCAGSDNEQFF. For the CDR3, the DNA is TGTGCCAGTTGTGCGGGATCGGACAATGAGCAGTTCTTC. The entire variable domain, with the rest obtained from reference TRBV19 and TRBJ2-1, is as follows: DGGITQSPKYLFRKEGQNVTLSCEQNLNHDAMYWYRQDPGQGLRLIYYSQIVNDFQKGDIAEGYSVSREKKESFPLTVTSAQKNPTAFYLCASCAGSDNEQFFGPGTRLTVL.

The chain employs TRBV5-6 and TRBJ2-6, with D maybe TRBD1 (5 bases). The V and J ends lost 2 bases and 1 base respectively, with 7 bases between them. The V gene's germline CDR1 is SGHDT and CDR2 YYEEEE. The CDR3 has 15 residues. The CDR3 DNA is TGTGCCAGCAGCTTATCAGGGTCTGGGGCCAACGTCCTGACTTTC. Translation: CASSLSGSGANVLTF.

The CDR3 sequence: CASSLRIAGDLTDTQYF. CDR3 DNA sequence: TGTGCCAGCAGCTTAAGGATAGCGGGGGACCTCACAGATACGCAGTATTTT. V gene TRBV5-6 combines with J gene TRBJ2-3, with 9 bases that match TRBD2. The CDR3 runs to 17 residues. Germline V gives CDR1 SGHDT, CDR2 YYEEEE. With V trimmed by 2 bases and J by 2 bases, 9 bases remained unmatched.

J is TRBJ2-7 and V is TRBV27; 7 bases fit TRBD1. CDR1 is MNHEY and CDR2 is SMNVEV in the germline V gene (reference sequence). J lost 4 bases, V lost 2 bases, and 5 bases had no gene match. The CDR3 has 14 amino acids. CDR3 protein: CASSLRGRQYEQYF. The CDR3 nucleotides read TGTGCCAGCAGTTTAAGGGGGCGTCAGTACGAGCAGTACTTC.

The chain is built from TRBV5-5 and TRBJ1-5; D unresolved. Trimming cost V 1 base and J 4 bases, with 12 bases left between them. The germline V gene encodes CDR1 SGHKS and CDR2 YYEKEE (reference sequence). The CDR3 runs to 15 residues. Here the CDR3 DNA reads TGTGCCAGCAGCTTGTTAGGAGGAACTAATCAGCCCCAGCATTTT. Translating it yields CASSLLGGTNQPQHF.

The V gene is TRBV4-1, the J gene TRBJ2-2; D perhaps matches TRBD2 (5 bases). CDR3 length: 14 residues. The germline V and J ends were trimmed by 4 bases and 7 bases, with 13 bases remaining between them. Looked up from germline, CDR1 is MGHRA and CDR2 is YSYEKL. The CDR3 sequence: CASSPGITGGELFF. CDR3 bases: TGCGCCAGCAGCCCCGGGATTACCGGCGGGGAGCTGTTTTTT.

V and J are TRBV7-2 and TRBJ1-2; 7 bases match TRBD1. CDR3 length equals 17 residues. Germline loops: CDR1 SGHTA, CDR2 FQGNSA. With V trimmed by 4 bases and J by 8 bases, 19 bases remained unmatched. In DNA, the CDR3 is TGTGCCAGCAGCTCCCCCTATATATACGACAGGGTCGGCGGCTACACCTTC. It specifies CASSSPYIYDRVGGYTF.

This chain connects TRBV19 to TRBJ1-5; D not certain. CDR3 length equals 16 residues. V shed 3 bases and J shed 5 bases, with 17 bases lying between them. Germline V gene sequence: CDR1 LNHDA, CDR2 SQIVND (reference sequence). The CDR3 loop is CASSIDRAGGYQPQHF. The CDR3 DNA reads TGTGCCAGTAGTATCGATCGAGCGGGAGGATATCAGCCCCAGCATTTT.

This clone appeared once. The rearrangement links TRBV27 to TRBJ1-3; D not certain. CDR1 and CDR2 from the germline V gene are MNHEY and SMNVEV (reference sequence). V was pared by 1 base and J by 2 bases, with 9 bases between. This CDR3 spans 15 amino acids. DNA of the CDR3: TGTGCCAGCAGTTTATGGCAGGCTGCTGGAAACACCATATATTTT. Its translation: CASSLWQAAGNTIYF.

In this sample, this clone turned up once. J is TRBJ1-2 and V is TRBV4-1; TRBD1 matches at 9 bases. The V segment lost 1 base and the J segment 3 bases; nucleotides outside the gene matches: 9. The CDR3 is 17 amino acids. Germline assignment: CDR1 MGHRA and CDR2 YSYEKL. The CDR3 DNA reads as TGCGCCAGCAGCCAAGGACCCGGGACAGGGAATTACTATGGCTACACCTTC. Its translation: CASSQGPGTGNYYGYTF.

This clone was seen a handful of times. This sequence joins TRBV5-6 and TRBJ1-6; perhaps TRBD1 as D (6 bases). CDR1 SGHDT and CDR2 YYEEEE come from the germline V gene. Trimming removed 4 bases at V and 10 bases at J, with 12 bases between. The CDR3 consists of 13 residues. The CDR3 loop reads CASSDRTTSPLHF. CDR3 DNA sequence: TGTGCCAGCAGCGACAGGACAACGTCACCCCTCCACTTT.

The chain couples TRBV9 to TRBJ2-2; D is uncertain. V shed 6 bases and J shed 0 bases, with 6 bases lying between them. This CDR3 is built from 13 residues. Germline loops: CDR1 SGDLS, CDR2 YYNGEE. The CDR3 DNA reads as TGTGCCAGCACCTCTACGAACACCGGGGAGCTGTTTTTT. Translated: CASTSTNTGELFF.

This clone was seen only once. The genes are TRBV2 and TRBJ1-4, with TRBD1 as a possible D gene (6 bases). The CDR3 runs to 13 residues. V dropped 7 bases and J dropped 8 bases, with 14 bases sitting between them. Germline CDR1 and CDR2: SNHLY and FYNNEI. The CDR3 reads CASNSQGLEKLFF. CDR3 DNA sequence: TGTGCCAGCAATAGCCAGGGGCTCGAAAAACTGTTTTTT.

The chain uses TRBV7-8 and TRBJ2-7; 8 nucleotides match TRBD1. The CDR3 is 16 residues long. Germline trimming cut 0 bases from V and 1 base from J; bases unmatched to any gene: 5. Germline CDR1 reads SGHVS; CDR2 reads FQNEAQ. The CDR3 sequence is CASSLAQGAGSYEQYF. CDR3 nucleotide sequence: TGTGCCAGCAGCTTAGCCCAGGGGGCAGGGTCCTACGAGCAGTACTTC.

This clone was seen a handful of times. The sample holds other DNA sequences that translate to the same CDR3. The rearrangement joins TRBV6-5 to TRBJ1-1; 7 bases match TRBD1. The germline CDR1 and CDR2 sequences are MNHEY and SVGAGI. V lost 2 bases and J lost 5; bases outside the gene matches: 5. The CDR3 runs 14 residues. The CDR3 loop is CASSYRQGGTEAFF. CDR3 DNA sequence: TGTGCCAGCAGTTACAGGCAGGGGGGTACTGAAGCTTTCTTT.

The rearrangement joins TRBV11-2 to TRBJ2-3; D is perhaps TRBD2 (5 bases). Deletions cut 2 bases from V and 4 bases from J, with 13 bases between. CDR1 is SGHAT, CDR2 FQNNGV, per germline. The CDR3 length is 15 residues. The chain's CDR3 is CASSLSENGADTQYF. In DNA form, the CDR3 reads TGTGCCAGCAGCTTATCCGAAAACGGGGCAGATACGCAGTATTTT.

The V call is TRBV7-6, the J call TRBJ1-3, with TRBD1 identical over 7 bases. Germline V gene data show CDR1 as SGHVS and CDR2 as FNYEAQ. Trimming at V came to 0 bases and at J to 2 bases, leaving 1 base not matched to a gene. CDR3 length: 15 amino acids. CDR3 in amino acids: CASSLAGTAGNTIYF. CDR3 bases: TGTGCCAGCAGCTTAGCTGGGACAGCTGGAAACACCATATATTTT.

The chain joins TRBV19 to TRBJ1-2; maybe TRBD1 (6 bases). This CDR3 has 12 amino acids. Germline V gives CDR1 LNHDA, CDR2 SQIVND (reference sequence). Trimming removed 7 bases at V and 4 bases at J, with 10 bases between. The CDR3 DNA reads TGTGCCAGTAAGCAGGGGACCTATGGCTACACCTTC. This codes for CASKQGTYGYTF.